This T cell receptor (beta chain) was recovered during a study of cytomegalovirus exposure and HLA in healthy donors. Per the germline V gene, CDR1 is SNHLY and CDR2 is FYNNEI. The CDR3 totals 13 residues. With 3 bases removed from V and 3 bases from J, the gap between germline ends came to 8 bases. 13 Jbeta primers and 60 Vbeta primers were used for the PCR. Sequencing was performed with immunoSEQ multiplex PCR; in TCRdb, only in-frame clones are kept and a portion is missing. The repertoire has 81,000 or so clones, 62% of them found once; the top ten carry around 5%. Sequences were obtained from PBMCs. The receptor was isolated from a woman in her twenties or thirties in good health and CMV-seropositive. This rearrangement joins TRBV2 to TRBJ1-1; D gene uncertain. This CDR3 is CASSDVGDTEAFF. CDR3 in DNA: TGTGCCAGCAGTGATGTCGGGGACACTGAAGCTTTCTTT.